A single sample gave rise to the 32 T cell receptor beta chains below, sequenced in a study of OX40 agonist ivuxolimab in advanced cancers. Only in-frame clones appear in the TCRdb table, and some are missing; sequencing was by immunoSEQ multiplex PCR. The sample holds under 75,000 clones; roughly 85% are singletons and the top ten take 0.6% to 0.7%. This material consisted of CD4+ or CD8+ T cells sorted from blood, taken in a trial of the OX40 agonist ivuxolimab. The receptors were gathered from an adult with an advanced solid tumor such as melanoma, head and neck, liver or kidney cancer.

The chain joins TRBV5-1 to TRBJ2-3, with D unresolved. Deletions cut 0 bases from V and 2 bases from J, with 7 bases between. CDR1 and CDR2 (germline): SGHRS, YFSETQ. This CDR3 is 14 amino acids long. CDR3 DNA sequence: TGCGCCAGCAGCTTGGCCGTGTTCACAGATACGCAGTATTTT. It codes for CASSLAVFTDTQYF.

V gene TRBV5-1 combines with J gene TRBJ2-1; 12 positions agree with TRBD2. The CDR3 has 15 residues. Trimming removed 5 bases from V and 3 bases from J; junction bases left unmatched: 3. From germline, CDR1 is SGHRS and CDR2 YFSETQ. The CDR3 nucleotides read TGCGCCAGCAGGTGGACTAGCGGGATCTACAATGAGCAGTTCTTC. Its translation is CASRWTSGIYNEQFF.

This clone appeared once. The V gene is TRBV19, the J gene TRBJ1-1; D uncertain. CDR1 is LNHDA, CDR2 SQIVND, per germline (reference sequence). This CDR3 contains 13 residues. V lost 7 bases and J 2 bases, leaving 11 bases between the germline ends. The CDR3 here is CASTRGGNTEAFF. The CDR3 DNA sequence: TGTGCCAGTACTCGGGGTGGTAACACTGAAGCTTTCTTT.

The J gene is TRBJ2-3, the V gene TRBV19, with 9 bases matching TRBD2. V lost 0 bases to trimming and J lost 8 bases; unmatched junction nucleotides: 6. Germline V gene data show CDR1 as LNHDA and CDR2 as SQIVND (reference sequence). The CDR3 extends over 15 amino acids. This CDR3 reads CASSIEASGKATQYF. The CDR3 nucleotides are TGTGCCAGTAGTATAGAGGCTAGCGGGAAAGCTACGCAGTATTTT.

On this clone: The junction shows a germline mismatch at one end, possibly a read error. The gene calls are TRBV9 and TRBJ2-1; unclear D gene. The CDR3 consists of 13 residues. Germline V CDR1 and CDR2: SGDLS, YYNGEE. For the CDR3, the DNA is TGTGCCAGCAGCGTAGGTGAACTCCATGAGCTGTTCTTC. Protein sequence: CASSVGELHELFF.

This chain joins TRBV2 and TRBJ2-1; D unclear. Germline lookup yields CDR1 SNHLY and CDR2 FYNNEI. V lost 6 bases and J 0 bases, leaving 0 bases between the germline ends. This CDR3 has 11 amino acids. The CDR3 bases are TGTGCCAGCAGCTCCTACAATGAGCAGTTCTTC. This codes for CASSSYNEQFF. Looking up the rest from reference TRBV2 and TRBJ2-1 gives the full variable domain: EPEVTQTPSHQVTQMGQEVILRCVPISNHLYFYWYRQILGQKVEFLVSFYNNEISEKSEIFDDQFSVERPDGSNFTLKIRSTKLEDSAMYFCASSSYNEQFFGPGTRLTVL.

The V call is TRBV11-2, the J call TRBJ2-7; 7 bases agree with TRBD1. Germline values: CDR1 SGHAT, CDR2 FQNNGV. V lost 7 bases to trimming and J lost 0 bases; unmatched junction nucleotides: 3. This CDR3 has 13 amino acids. The CDR3 DNA reads as TGTGCCAGCAAGGGACAGCTCTCCTACGAGCAGTACTTC. Translating it yields CASKGQLSYEQYF.

The chain combines TRBV11-2 with TRBJ2-7; 12 nucleotides line up with TRBD2. There are 15 residues in the CDR3. CDR1 SGHAT and CDR2 FQNNGV come from the germline V gene. Unmatched junction bases numbered 2, after V lost 5 bases and J lost 0 bases. CDR3 sequence: CASSRLAGVSYEQYF. The CDR3 DNA follows: TGTGCCAGCAGCCGACTAGCGGGAGTCTCCTACGAGCAGTACTTC.

This sequence joins TRBV7-6 and TRBJ2-3; D is ambiguous. CDR1 is SGHVS and CDR2 is FNYEAQ in the germline V gene. Trimming took 5 bases from V and 0 from J, leaving 12 bases between them. CDR3 length: 15 amino acids. As DNA, the CDR3 is TGTGCCAGCAGCGCCAACTGGCCCAGCACAGATACGCAGTATTTT. This gives the protein CASSANWPSTDTQYF. The full variable domain, its missing parts supplied by reference TRBV7-6 and TRBJ2-3, is GAGVSQSPRYKVTKRGQDVALRCDPISGHVSLYWYRQALGQGPEFLTYFNYEAQQDKSGLPNDRFSAERPEGSISTLTIQRTEQRDSAMYRCASSANWPSTDTQYFGPGTRLTVL.

The gene calls are TRBV18 and TRBJ1-4; D is uncertain. Trimming cost V 3 bases and J 11 bases, with 16 bases left between them. CDR3 length: 14 amino acids. From germline, CDR1 is KGHSH and CDR2 LQKENI. Here the CDR3 reads CASSPNMDGDKLFF. Here the CDR3 DNA reads TGTGCCAGCTCACCTAATATGGACGGAGATAAACTGTTTTTT.

The V call is TRBV5-1, the J call TRBJ2-3, with D hard to call. Germline CDR1 is SGHRS and CDR2 is YFSETQ. This CDR3 has 13 amino acids. Deletions cut 3 bases from V and 2 bases from J, with 7 bases between. This CDR3 is CASSSILTDTQYF. The CDR3 region has the DNA TGCGCCAGCAGCTCTATACTCACAGATACGCAGTATTTT.

The chain is built from TRBV30 and TRBJ2-5, with D uncertain. Germline V gene sequence: CDR1 GTSNPN, CDR2 SVGIG (reference sequence). CDR3 length: 14 amino acids. Trimming removed 0 bases at V and 3 bases at J, with 11 bases between. The CDR3 loop reads CAWSVWQTEETQYF. CDR3 sequence (DNA): TGTGCCTGGAGTGTATGGCAGACTGAAGAGACCCAGTACTTC.

With respect to this clone: One junction end does not reproduce the germline sequence, and a read error may be involved. The sample has other DNA sequences that encode this CDR3 too. This chain connects TRBV5-1 to TRBJ1-3, with TRBD1 as a possible D gene (5 bases). The CDR3 consists of 14 residues. Germline lookup yields CDR1 SGHRS and CDR2 YFSETQ. The CDR3 loop reads CASSLAGRGNTIYF. CDR3 sequence (DNA): TGCGCCAGTAGCTTGGCAGGGAGAGGAAACACCATATATTTT.

The rearrangement links TRBV18 to TRBJ2-5; 8 bases are a match to TRBD1. CDR1 and CDR2 (germline): KGHSH, LQKENI. This CDR3 region has 14 residues. V lost 6 bases and J lost 5; bases outside the gene matches: 8. CDR3 coding DNA: TGTGCCAGCTCTCCCGACAGGGGTATGGAGACCCAGTACTTC. Residues: CASSPDRGMETQYF.

This clone was seen only once. The chain combines TRBV7-3 with TRBJ2-1; 10 bases map to TRBD2. This CDR3 contains 15 residues. Per the germline V gene, CDR1 is SGHTA and CDR2 is FQGTGA. J lost 4 bases, V lost 2 bases, and 2 bases had no gene match. CDR3 sequence (DNA): TGTGCCAGCAGCTTACTAGCGGGAGCGTACAATGAGCAGTTCTTC. Its translation is CASSLLAGAYNEQFF.

Turning to this clone: Different DNA sequences within this sample yield the same CDR3. The V call is TRBV9, the J call TRBJ2-3; 7 bases line up with TRBD1. V lost 3 bases, J lost 3 bases, and 7 bases stayed unmatched. The CDR3 has 15 amino acids. The germline CDR1 and CDR2 sequences are SGDLS and YYNGEE. This chain's CDR3 is CASSARQGGTDTQYF. The DNA for the CDR3 is TGTGCCAGCAGCGCGAGACAGGGTGGTACAGATACGCAGTATTTT.

The chain employs TRBV29-1 and TRBJ2-3; D is uncertain. CDR3 length: 11 amino acids. V lost 4 bases and J lost 5, with 7 bases in between. Germline CDR1 reads SQVTM; CDR2 reads ANQGSEA. As DNA, the CDR3 is TGCAGCGTTGTTTCGGGAGATACGCAGTATTTT. It yields the protein CSVVSGDTQYF.

The V and J genes are TRBV12-5 and TRBJ2-2; possibly TRBD2 for D (5 bases). The V end was cut by 9 bases, the J end by 5 bases, with 25 bases between. Germline lookup yields CDR1 LGHNT and CDR2 FRNRAP. CDR3 length: 17 residues. The DNA for the CDR3 is TGTGCTAGCGCCCCCGCGGCGGGTGGGCTGGGGACCGGGGAGCTGTTTTTT. The encoded protein is CASAPAAGGLGTGELFF.

The V call is TRBV5-4, the J call TRBJ2-3; D could derive from TRBD1 or TRBD2 (5 bases each). CDR3 length: 12 amino acids. V lost 0 bases, J lost 7 bases, and 6 bases lay in between. Per germline, CDR1 SGHNT and CDR2 YYREEE (reference sequence). The CDR3 protein is CASSLAGHTQYF. In DNA, the CDR3 is TGTGCCAGCAGCTTGGCGGGGCATACGCAGTATTTT.

The CDR3 DNA reads as TGTGCCAGTAGGCTCACCGGGGAAAAACTGTTTTTT. Translating it yields CASRLTGEKLFF. The gene calls are TRBV19 and TRBJ1-4; no clear D. V lost 6 bases, J lost 8 bases, and 10 bases lay in between. Germline V gene data show CDR1 as LNHDA and CDR2 as SQIVND (reference sequence). The CDR3 sequence is 12 residues long.

This clone was picked up a small number of times. The rearrangement joins TRBV7-9 to TRBJ1-4, with D perhaps matching TRBD1 (6 bases). Per germline, CDR1 SEHNR and CDR2 FQNEAQ (reference sequence). The CDR3 contains 15 residues. V lost 1 base to trimming and J lost 0 bases, with 6 bases between them. CDR3 in DNA: TGTGCCAGCAGCTTAGGACAGGCAACTAATGAAAAACTGTTTTTT. Residues: CASSLGQATNEKLFF.

The chain uses TRBV19 and TRBJ1-2; D is ambiguous. V was clipped by 6 bases and J by 2 bases, with 10 bases between them. Per germline, CDR1 LNHDA and CDR2 SQIVND (reference sequence). The CDR3 covers 13 residues. The CDR3 spells CASRTGRNYGYTF. CDR3 nucleotide sequence: TGTGCCAGTAGAACCGGGCGGAACTATGGCTACACCTTC.

V is TRBV5-8 and J is TRBJ1-2; 9 nucleotides line up with TRBD1. Germline loops: CDR1 SGHTS, CDR2 YDEGEE. The CDR3 length is 15 residues. The J segment lost 8 bases and the V segment lost 4 bases, leaving 12 bases of the junction unmatched. The CDR3 sequence: CASSLIGTGNGGYTF. DNA for the CDR3: TGTGCCAGCAGCCTGATCGGGACAGGGAATGGAGGCTACACCTTC. The whole variable domain, filled in from reference TRBV5-8 and TRBJ1-2, reads EAGVTQSPTHLIKTRGQQATLRCSPISGHTSVYWYQQALGLGLQFLLWYDEGEERNRGNFPPRFSGRQFPNYSSELNVNALELEDSALYLCASSLIGTGNGGYTFGSGTRLTVV.

The chain carries TRBV2 and TRBJ2-1, with TRBD1 matching over 7 bases. J gave up 0 bases and V 11 bases, and 10 bases lay outside the gene matches. This CDR3 spans 15 amino acids. Germline lookup yields CDR1 SNHLY and CDR2 FYNNEI. DNA of the CDR3: TGTGCCTGCTGCGCAGGGGGTAGCTCCTACAATGAGCAGTTCTTC. Its protein is CACCAGGSSYNEQFF.

This clone was picked up a small number of times. The CDR3 reads CASSAGGGGGDQPQHF. DNA of the CDR3: TGTGCCAGCAGTGCCGGGGGTGGAGGGGGCGATCAGCCCCAGCATTTT. The chain joins TRBV2 to TRBJ1-5; 7 bases fit TRBD1. This CDR3 comprises 16 residues. V shed 4 bases, J shed 5 bases, and the junction held 11 bases outside the gene matches. CDR1 and CDR2 (germline): SNHLY, FYNNEI.

The rearrangement uses TRBV19 and TRBJ2-2; the D is unclear. CDR1 and CDR2 (germline): LNHDA, SQIVND (reference sequence). The CDR3 loop spans 14 amino acids. Deletions cut 6 bases from V and 1 base from J, with 9 bases between. The CDR3 DNA follows: TGTGCCAGTAGATCGGACCTGAACACCGGGGAGCTGTTTTTT. It is translated as CASRSDLNTGELFF.

This chain links TRBV5-1 with TRBJ2-7, with TRBD2 identical over 8 bases. The CDR3 sequence is 15 residues long. Germline trimming cut 5 bases from V and 2 bases from J; bases unmatched to any gene: 9. CDR1 SGHRS and CDR2 YFSETQ come from the germline V gene. The CDR3 reads CASRPSLAGTYEQYF. In nucleotides, the CDR3 is TGCGCCAGCAGACCATCATTAGCGGGAACCTACGAGCAGTACTTC.

The rearrangement joins TRBV19 to TRBJ1-3, with a possible D match to TRBD1 (6 bases). The CDR3 sequence is 15 residues long. Germline V CDR1 and CDR2: LNHDA, SQIVND (reference sequence). V shed 4 bases and J shed 0 bases, with 10 bases lying between them. As DNA, the CDR3 is TGTGCCAGTAGTAACACAGGGAGCTCTGGAAACACCATATATTTT. This sequence encodes CASSNTGSSGNTIYF.

This clone was detected only once. The CDR3, as DNA: TGTGCCAGCAGCCAACAGATGCCCGGGGAGCTGTTTTTT. Amino acids: CASSQQMPGELFF. The chain uses TRBV11-3 and TRBJ2-2, with D unclear. The CDR3 is 13 amino acids. Germline V gene lookup returns CDR1 SGHNT and CDR2 YENEEA. The V and J ends lost 5 bases and 6 bases respectively, with 10 bases between them.

V usage is TRBV5-1 and J usage is TRBJ2-7; D perhaps matches TRBD2 (5 bases). This CDR3 has 16 residues. V shed 3 bases and J shed 3 bases, with 19 bases lying between them. Germline values: CDR1 SGHRS, CDR2 YFSETQ. The CDR3 sequence: CASSSETRTGNYEQYF. DNA of the CDR3: TGCGCCAGCAGCTCCGAGACGAGGACGGGGAACTACGAGCAGTACTTC.

This rearrangement joins TRBV2 to TRBJ2-1, with 14 bases aligning to TRBD2. The CDR3 extends over 16 amino acids. V dropped 6 bases and J dropped 7; count of bases not matched to a gene: 8. Germline V lookup: CDR1 SNHLY, CDR2 FYNNEI. In DNA form, the CDR3 reads TGTGCCAGCAGACCCGGACTAGCGGGAGGAGGGAATGAGCAGTTCTTC. It yields the protein CASRPGLAGGGNEQFF.

This chain uses TRBV5-3 with TRBJ2-1; 8 bases are a match to TRBD2. TRBV5-3 belongs to the ORF category, with a function that is uncertain. This CDR3 is built from 18 residues. J lost 8 bases, V lost 0 bases, and 16 bases had no gene match. The CDR3 DNA is TGTGCCAGAAGCTTGGGTATCCCGACTAGCGTCATGTGTGATGAGCAGTTCTTC. It encodes CARSLGIPTSVMCDEQFF.